This is a list of T cell receptor beta chains from one sample in a study of STAT5B mutations in CD4+ large granular lymphocyte leukemia. Measured with immunoSEQ multiplex PCR; TCRdb has only the in-frame clones, and not every one. The profile shows tens of thousands of clones, around three quarters of them singletons. The sequencing sample was made of CD4+ T cells from blood buffy coats. These receptors were obtained from a human donor in good health. The CDR3 runs from the conserved cysteine through the conserved F or W. A D gene is named only where the DNA matches it firmly. Clone size is shown for a subset of rows, as once, few, many or a class of expanded clone.

D	V	J	size	DNA	CDR3
-	TRBV7-2	TRBJ1-2	-	TGTGCCAGCAGCTTAGTAGGTCGGGTGGGCTACACCTTC	CASSLVGRVGYTF
-	TRBV7-9	TRBJ1-1	-	TGTGCCAGCAGCTACGGACCCCGGGAGAGGGATGAAGCTTTCTTT	CASSYGPRERDEAFF
TRBD1	TRBV5-1	TRBJ1-1	-	TGCGCCAGCAGCTTGTTGGTTGCAGGGGGTAGGACTGAAGCTTTCTTT	CASSLLVAGGRTEAFF
-	TRBV30	TRBJ1-2	-	TGTGCCTGGAATATCGGGGTCAGGGTCGGTGGCTACACCTTC	CAWNIGVRVGGYTF
TRBD1	TRBV30	TRBJ1-6	-	TGTGCCTCGGACGGGACAGGGGGCGTGTATTCACCCCTCCACTTT	CASDGTGGVYSPLHF
-	TRBV6-1	TRBJ1-3	-	TGTGCCAGCAGCCAAGGGGTCATTAGAAACACCATATATTTT	CASSQGVIRNTIYF
-	TRBV21-1	TRBJ2-7	once	TGTGCCAGCAGCAAATGGAGGACAGGGGCCTACGAGCAGTACTTC	CASSKWRTGAYEQYF
-	TRBV28	TRBJ1-2	-	TGTGCCAGCGGACTCACGAACTATGGCTACACCTTC	CASGLTNYGYTF
-	TRBV6-6	TRBJ1-2	few	TGTGCCAGCAGTTACTCGTCCGGAGCGGATGGCTACACCTTC	CASSYSSGADGYTF
-	TRBV18	TRBJ2-6	-	TGTGCCAGCTCACCAGGACCCTCTGGGGCCAACGTCCTGACTTTC	CASSPGPSGANVLTF
TRBD2	TRBV7-8	TRBJ2-3	-	TGTGCCAGCAGCTCCCGTGGGAGGGCAGATACGCAGTATTTT	CASSSRGRADTQYF
-	TRBV29-1	TRBJ1-1	-	TGCAGCGTTGAACTTTCGCAGGGCGGCACTGAAGCTTTCTTT	CSVELSQGGTEAFF
TRBD1	TRBV29-1	TRBJ2-7	few	TGCAGCGTCCTAGCTCCGGGACAGGGACTGAGCTCCTACGAGCAGTACTTC	CSVLAPGQGLSSYEQYF
TRBD1	TRBV27	TRBJ2-7	-	TGTGCCAGCAGACGGGACAGGGTCTCCTACGAGCAGTACTTC	CASRRDRVSYEQYF
-	TRBV28	TRBJ1-4	few	TGTGCCAGCAGTTTTTTGGGGGTAATGGAAAAACTGTTTTTT	CASSFLGVMEKLFF
TRBD1	TRBV5-6	TRBJ2-5	-	TGTGCCAGCAGCTTGAGACAGGGGCAGGGGGAGACCCAGTACTTC	CASSLRQGQGETQYF
-	TRBV27	TRBJ1-1	-	TGTGCCAGCAGTTTAACCGGGACATATAACACTGAAGCTTTCTTT	CASSLTGTYNTEAFF
-	TRBV4-2	TRBJ2-5	-	TGTGCCAGCAGCCAAGCACAAAAACAAGAGACCCAGTACTTC	CASSQAQKQETQYF
TRBD2	TRBV29-1	TRBJ2-2	few	TGCAGCGTTGAAAGGGTAGCGGGAGGGGAGCTGTTTTTT	CSVERVAGGELFF
TRBD1	TRBV28	TRBJ1-2	-	TGTGCCAGCAGTAGAACAGGGGTAGGCTACACCTTC	CASSRTGVGYTF
TRBD1	TRBV9	TRBJ1-5	-	TGTGCCAGCGCCCAGGGGGCGGGTCAGCCCCAGCATTTT	CASAQGAGQPQHF
-	TRBV11-2	TRBJ2-3	-	TGTGCCAGCAGCTTAGCTATGGGCAGTACCACAGATACGCAGTATTTT	CASSLAMGSTTDTQYF
-	TRBV7-2	TRBJ1-5	-	TGTGCCAGCAGCTTAGAACGTGGGCCCCAGCATTTT	CASSLERGPQHF
-	TRBV28	TRBJ1-2	-	TGTGCCAGCAGTTTAGGGGGGTATGGCTACACCTTC	CASSLGGYGYTF
TRBD1	TRBV10-1	TRBJ2-4	-	TGCGCCAGCAGTGAAAGGGACAGGGCCCACGTGGCCAAAAACATTCAGTACTTC	CASSERDRAHVAKNIQYF
TRBD2	TRBV28	TRBJ2-3	-	TGTGCCAGCAGTCTACTAGCGGGAGGTGCTACGCAGTATTTT	CASSLLAGGATQYF
TRBD1	TRBV6-1	TRBJ1-5	-	TGTGCCAGCAGTGGGACAGGGACGACCAGGAGCAATCAGCCCCAGCATTTT	CASSGTGTTRSNQPQHF
TRBD1	TRBV18	TRBJ2-1	-	TGTGCCAGCTCACCGGGACAGGGGAATGAGCAGTTCTTC	CASSPGQGNEQFF
-	TRBV6-5	TRBJ1-5	-	TGTGCCAGCAGCGTCACCGCAAGCAATCAGCCCCAGCATTTT	CASSVTASNQPQHF
-	TRBV15	TRBJ1-3	-	TGTGCCACCAGCAGAGATGCCAGCTCTGGAAACACCATATATTTT	CATSRDASSGNTIYF
TRBD1	TRBV5-1	TRBJ2-7	-	TGCGCCAGCAGCCTTCGACAGGGGAGCTCCTACGAGCAGTACTTC	CASSLRQGSSYEQYF
TRBD1	TRBV7-7	TRBJ2-2	-	TGTGCTAGCAGGCCAGGGGGAACCGGGGAGCTGTTTTTT	CASRPGGTGELFF
-	TRBV6-1	TRBJ2-7	few	TGTGCCAGCAGTGAATTTGGGGTCGTCGAGCAGTACTTC	CASSEFGVVEQYF
-	TRBV7-2	TRBJ1-2	-	TGTGCCAGCAGCTTTTATTCAGGCTACTATGGCTACACCTTC	CASSFYSGYYGYTF
TRBD1	TRBV2	TRBJ2-7	-	TGTGCCAGCAGTGTGGAGGGACAGGGGGCTCTATTCGAGCAGTACTTC	CASSVEGQGALFEQYF
-	TRBV19	TRBJ2-5	-	TGTGCCAGTAGTAATAGGGGTGTTGGTGGGGGGCTTGTGGAGACCCAGTACTTC	CASSNRGVGGGLVETQYF
-	TRBV7-8	TRBJ1-5	-	TGTGCCAGCAGCTTAGTAGGGGGAAGGCAGCCCCAGCATTTT	CASSLVGGRQPQHF
-	TRBV6-5	TRBJ2-6	-	TGTGCCAGCAGTTATAGCGGCTCTGGGGCCAACGTCCTGACTTTC	CASSYSGSGANVLTF
-	TRBV7-9	TRBJ2-4	once	TGTGCCAGCAGCTTACAGGGGGGAGCCAAAAACATTCAGTACTTC	CASSLQGGAKNIQYF
-	TRBV9	TRBJ2-3	-	TGTGCCAGCAGCGTAGTAGGCGGGGGCCCGATGGATACGCAGTATTTT	CASSVVGGGPMDTQYF
-	TRBV11-2	TRBJ2-7	-	TGTGCCAGCAGCTTAGATAGTCTCTCCTACGAGCAGTACTTC	CASSLDSLSYEQYF
-	TRBV5-4	TRBJ2-5	-	TGTGCCAGCAGCTTGGACAAGAAAGGGACCCAGTACTTC	CASSLDKKGTQYF
TRBD1	TRBV28	TRBJ2-5	-	TGTGCCAGCAGTCCCCCGACAGGGTTCGGGGAGACCCAGTACTTC	CASSPPTGFGETQYF
-	TRBV5-1	TRBJ2-2	-	TGCGCCAGCAGCTTGAATGAGGAGCTGTTTTTT	CASSLNEELFF
-	TRBV5-1	TRBJ2-1	-	TGCGCCAGCAGCCCCTGGAAAAGCTTCTACAATGAGCAGTTCTTC	CASSPWKSFYNEQFF
TRBD1	TRBV5-5	TRBJ1-2	-	TGTGCCAGCAGTATCAACAGGGGGGAGTTTGGCTACACCTTC	CASSINRGEFGYTF
-	TRBV19	TRBJ2-7	-	TGTGCCAGTAGTCAGCAAGGCGCCACCCACGAGCAGTACTTC	CASSQQGATHEQYF
-	TRBV2	TRBJ1-1	medium-sized	TGTGCCAGCAGAGATGAGGTGGTGATGAACACTGAAGCTTTCTTT	CASRDEVVMNTEAFF
-	TRBV2	TRBJ2-1	-	TGTGCCAGCACAGGGGATCGGTCCTACAATGAGCAGTTCTTC	CASTGDRSYNEQFF